The 10 T cell receptor beta chains listed next were all sequenced from one sample in a study of ipilimumab plus nivolumab after autologous stem cell transplantation. Only in-frame clones appear in the TCRdb table, and some are missing; sequencing was by immunoSEQ multiplex PCR. The repertoire holds roughly 86,000 clones, with more than 80% as singletons. The source was PBMCs, collected in a trial of ipilimumab plus nivolumab as post-transplant consolidation. These receptors all come from a male donor with diffuse large B-cell lymphoma.

V usage is TRBV4-1 and J usage is TRBJ2-3, with 13 bases aligning to TRBD2. Germline V gives CDR1 MGHRA, CDR2 YSYEKL. The trim removed 5 bases at V and 2 bases at J, leaving 1 base unmatched. CDR3 length: 15 amino acids. The chain's CDR3 is CASSGTSGVTDTQYF. In DNA form, the CDR3 reads TGCGCCAGCAGCGGGACTAGCGGGGTCACAGATACGCAGTATTTT.

Only one count was recorded for this clone. This sequence joins TRBV5-5 and TRBJ2-5; tentative D call: TRBD2 (7 bases). Trimming removed 4 bases from V and 0 bases from J, with 16 bases in between. CDR1 is SGHKS and CDR2 is YYEKEE in the germline V gene (reference sequence). The CDR3 runs to 16 residues. The chain's CDR3 is CASSGGRGAYQETQYF. CDR3 nucleotide sequence: TGTGCCAGCAGCGGGGGTCGGGGGGCGTACCAAGAGACCCAGTACTTC.

This chain joins TRBV19 and TRBJ2-5; TRBD2 agrees at 7 bases. The CDR3 has 14 amino acids. V trimming: 7 bases; J trimming: 5 bases; junction bases outside the gene matches: 10. The germline V gene encodes CDR1 LNHDA and CDR2 SQIVND (reference sequence). The CDR3 spells CASTPHWGGETQYF. DNA of the CDR3: TGTGCCAGTACCCCGCATTGGGGGGGGGAGACCCAGTACTTC.

The count of this clone is one. This chain uses TRBV7-9 with TRBJ2-2; D gene ambiguous. Germline V gives CDR1 SEHNR, CDR2 FQNEAQ (reference sequence). The CDR3 is 16 residues long. Trimming removed 1 base from V and 0 bases from J, with 9 bases in between. DNA for the CDR3: TGTGCCAGCAGCTTAGGAGCGTTAGCGAACACCGGGGAGCTGTTTTTT. Its protein product is CASSLGALANTGELFF. The entire variable domain, with the rest obtained from reference TRBV7-9 and TRBJ2-2, is as follows: DTGVSQNPRHKITKRGQNVTFRCDPISEHNRLYWYRQTLGQGPEFLTYFQNEAQLEKSRLLSDRFSAERPKGSFSTLEIQRTEQGDSAMYLCASSLGALANTGELFFGEGSRLTVL.

This clone was detected a few times. This chain joins TRBV5-1 and TRBJ1-6, with D perhaps TRBD1 (5 bases). The CDR3 runs 14 residues. Germline V CDR1 and CDR2: SGHRS, YFSETQ. The ends were cut back, 8 bases at V and 6 bases at J, with 15 bases in the middle. The DNA for the CDR3 is TGCGCCAGTCGGGACGGCGACGTTAATTCACCCCTCCACTTT. Translation gives CASRDGDVNSPLHF.

The chain employs TRBV7-9 and TRBJ1-1; unclear D gene. The CDR3 has 12 residues. The V end lost 5 bases, the J end lost 6 bases, and 10 bases lay between the germline ends. Germline V gene lookup returns CDR1 SEHNR and CDR2 FQNEAQ (reference sequence). CDR3 bases: TGTGCCAGCAGCCCCGGGGAGCCTGAAGCTTTCTTT. Amino acids: CASSPGEPEAFF.

J is TRBJ2-7 and V is TRBV5-6, with TRBD2 identical over 7 bases. The V gene end was trimmed by 6 bases and the J gene end by 4 bases; junction bases not matched to a gene: 13. Germline V CDR1 and CDR2: SGHDT, YYEEEE. The CDR3 is made up of 15 amino acids. This chain's CDR3 is CASNLGGSMGYEQYF. The DNA for the CDR3 is TGTGCCAGCAACCTCGGGGGGTCCATGGGGTACGAGCAGTACTTC. The entire variable domain, with the rest obtained from reference TRBV5-6 and TRBJ2-7, is as follows: DAGVTQSPTHLIKTRGQQVTLRCSPKSGHDTVSWYQQALGQGPQFIFQYYEEEERQRGNFPDRFSGHQFPNYSSELNVNALLLGDSALYLCASNLGGSMGYEQYFGPGTRLTVT.

This clone was recorded once. The chain couples TRBV5-5 to TRBJ2-1, with D perhaps TRBD1 (5 bases). The length of the CDR3 is 11 residues. The germline gives CDR1 SGHKS, CDR2 YYEKEE (reference sequence). V was cut by 4 bases and J by 11 bases, with 10 bases left in between. The CDR3 is CASSQTEKQFF. The CDR3 nucleotides are TGTGCCAGCAGCCAGACAGAAAAGCAGTTCTTC.

The rearrangement links TRBV12-5 to TRBJ1-6; tentative D call: TRBD1 (5 bases). V was trimmed by 4 bases and J by 0 bases, leaving 10 bases between them. The CDR3 is 16 amino acids. Germline CDR1 LGHNT, CDR2 FRNRAP. The CDR3 loop is CASGSGGSSYNSPLHF. The DNA for the CDR3 is TGTGCTAGTGGTTCGGGGGGGAGCTCCTATAATTCACCCCTCCACTTT. Combining the CDR3 with reference TRBV12-5 and TRBJ1-6 gives the whole variable domain DARVTQTPRHKVTEMGQEVTMRCQPILGHNTVFWYRQTMMQGLELLAYFRNRAPLDDSGMPKDRFSAEMPDATLATLKIQPSEPRDSAVYFCASGSGGSSYNSPLHFGNGTRLTVT.

This chain joins TRBV7-7 and TRBJ2-1; 9 bases line up with TRBD2. Germline V CDR1 and CDR2: SSHAT, FNYEAQ (reference sequence). The V segment lost 9 bases and the J segment 4 bases; nucleotides outside the gene matches: 7. This CDR3 region has 14 residues. CDR3 DNA: TGTGCCAGTTCCCTTAGCGGGGGATACAATGAGCAGTTCTTC. Residues: CASSLSGGYNEQFF.